This is a list of T cell receptor beta chains from one sample in a study of blood T cell repertoires in COVID-19. Sequencing was performed with immunoSEQ multiplex PCR; in TCRdb, only in-frame clones are kept and a portion is missing. This table holds nearly 400,000 clones, roughly 91% found once. Material for sequencing was PBMCs or T cells enriched from blood (not recorded which). Receptors were obtained from a woman in her twenties or thirties who had recovered from COVID-19. The CDR3 runs from the conserved cysteine through the conserved F or W. D genes are given only for firm matches. The size entry is marked missing in some rows and otherwise reads once, few, many or a size class.

>once|TRBJ2-7|TRBV30|.
TGTGCCTGGAATTTCGGGGTCACCTACGAGCAGTACTTC
CAWNFGVTYEQYF
>.|TRBJ1-6|TRBV12-3/TRBV12-4|.
TGTGCCAGCAGCCTGGGGGCCAGACCCCTCCACTTT
CASSLGARPLHF
>.|TRBJ1-1|TRBV7-8|TRBD1
TGTGCCAGCAGCCCGAGACAGGGGCAAAACACTGAAGCTTTCTTT
CASSPRQGQNTEAFF
>once|TRBJ2-7|TRBV21-1|.
TGTGCCAGCAGCACCCGGGACAGGGGGATGGTTGGGTACGAGCAGTACTTC
CASSTRDRGMVGYEQYF
>.|TRBJ1-5|TRBV28|.
TGTGCCAGCAGGTGGAACGGGGGACGACAGCCCCAGCATTTT
CASRWNGGRQPQHF
>.|TRBJ1-1|TRBV28|.
TGTGCCAGCAGGGGGGGAAACACTGAAGCTTTCTTT
CASRGGNTEAFF
>few|TRBJ2-2|TRBV19|TRBD1
TGTGCCAGTAGTACGGACAGGGTGAAAAGCGGGGAGCTGTTTTTT
CASSTDRVKSGELFF
>.|TRBJ2-1|TRBV11-2|.
TGTGCCAGCAGCCTAACCCGGACCAGCGGTACCTACAATGAGCAGTTCTTC
CASSLTRTSGTYNEQFF
>.|TRBJ1-1|TRBV12-5|.
TGTGCTAGTGGCTTACGACAGGAGAACACTGAAGCTTTCTTT
CASGLRQENTEAFF
>.|TRBJ2-7|TRBV19|TRBD1
TGTGCCAGTAGTACACTCCCCAGGGGGAACGAGCAGTACTTC
CASSTLPRGNEQYF
>.|TRBJ1-1|TRBV9|TRBD1
TGTGCCAGCAGCAGGACAGGGGATAGGAACACTGAAGCTTTCTTT
CASSRTGDRNTEAFF
>.|TRBJ1-2|TRBV19|.
TGTGCCAGTAGGGACACCTCTAACTATGGCTACACCTTC
CASRDTSNYGYTF
>.|TRBJ2-3|TRBV29-1|.
TGCAGCGTCGAACGGGTTCCTCAGCGGCCAGATACGCAGTATTTT
CSVERVPQRPDTQYF